The TCR beta chain under discussion was sequenced for a study of T cell clusters in autoimmune cytopenias. In the study overall: The median distinct TRB clonotype count was about 2,000 per sample, from a median approximately 52,000 reads.

TRB was amplified by touch-down multiplex PCR, primer pools A and B combined. TCRdb reprocessed the multiplex PCR reads; each CDR3 protein has one entry and no DNA is given. The repertoire shows fewer than 450 distinct CDR3 sequences; the top ten hold approximately 43%. This clonotype counts as large by frequency. TRB was amplified from about 260 ng of peripheral blood genomic DNA per sample. Looked up from germline, CDR1 is SGHTA and CDR2 is FQGNSA. The CDR3 is made up of 16 amino acids. These data were likewise used in another study, on T cell repertoires in aging, cancer and after chemotherapy. From that paper: Rebound thymic output was suggested by rising median generation probability during chemotherapy in each cancer cohort.

This receptor was identified in a human donor with chronic lymphocytic leukemia. Specimen: peripheral blood. The chain has TRBV7-2 and TRBJ2-1; TCRdb's D gene call, TRBD2, goes unchecked for lack of DNA. This CDR3 reads CASIRERGSSYNEQFF. The whole variable domain, remainder taken from reference TRBV7-2 and TRBJ2-1, is GAGVSQSPSNKVTEKGKDVELRCDPISGHTALYWYRQSLGQGLEFLIYFQGNSAPDKSGLPSDRFSAERTGGSVSTLTIQRTQQEDSAVYLCASIRERGSSYNEQFFGPGTRLTVL.